This T cell receptor (beta chain) was observed in a study of blood T cell repertoires in COVID-19. Study information: Sites in the United States, Italy and Spain provided acute and convalescent COVID-19 samples. T cells, B-cell-depleted T cells, or PBMCs supplied cDNA or gDNA.

TCRdb's copy holds only in-frame clones and misses some; the assay was immunoSEQ multiplex PCR. The data show 60,000 to 65,000 clones, with 80% to 95% seen just once and around a tenth held by the top ten. Germline CDR1 reads KGHSH; CDR2 reads LQKENI. With 3 bases clipped from V and 3 bases from J, the junction kept 1 base outside the gene matches. The CDR3 consists of 15 residues. The sample was peripheral blood. The clonotype comes from a woman of 80 years or more with active COVID-19. The chain recombines TRBV18 with TRBJ2-7; 14 nucleotides agree with TRBD2. The CDR3, as DNA: TGTGCCAGCTCACCCGGGACTAGCGGGGGCTACGAGCAGTACGTC. This translates into CASSPGTSGGYEQYV.